Here is one T cell receptor (beta chain) with its context. This sample was included in a study of Ad26.COV2.S vaccination and SARS-CoV-2 variants. Looking at the study overall: Once, or twice with 56 days between doses, Ad26.COV2.S was given intramuscularly.

The V gene lost 3 bases and the J gene lost 2 bases, with 10 bases spanning the gap. CDR1 is MNHNS, CDR2 SASEGT, per germline. The CDR3 is made up of 14 amino acids. Produced via immunoSEQ multiplex PCR; TCRdb's table is partial and in-frame only. The repertoire holds hundreds of thousands of clones, with 92% as singletons. The treatment: roughly 18 received Ad26.COV2.S at low or high dose, single or two shots; about 5 received placebo; per-sample allocation not given. Collection of the samples took place on day 63 after the first injection of vaccine or placebo. The receptor was derived from a person between 18 and 60 years old who received the Ad26.COV2.S COVID-19 vaccine or a placebo. This rearrangement joins TRBV6-1 to TRBJ1-1; D call uncertain. The specimen was peripheral blood, collected in a trial of Ad26.COV2.S vaccine versus placebo. CDR3 sequence: CASSEPSGNTEAFF. CDR3 nucleotides: TGTGCCAGCAGTGAGCCGTCGGGAAACACTGAAGCTTTCTTT.